These T cell receptor beta chains were read from a single sample in a study of beta chain features in type 1 diabetes. Only in-frame clones appear in the TCRdb table, and some are missing; sequencing was by immunoSEQ multiplex PCR. The data hold some 220,000 clones, with under 13% observed a single time. The material sequenced was central memory CD4+ T cells from blood. The receptor set was obtained from a man between 18 and 35 years old in good health. Each CDR3 is given with its conserved first and last residue. Fields, in order: D gene, CDR3 length, V gene, clone size, J gene, CDR3 DNA, CDR3 protein. A D gene is named only where the DNA matches it firmly. Clone size is given for some rows only: seen once, a few or many times, or a class if the clone is expanded.

>.|12|TRBV6-6|few|TRBJ1-1
TGTGCCACCAACAGGGCGGGAACTGAAGCTTTCTTT
CATNRAGTEAFF
>.|13|TRBV5-6|few|TRBJ2-3
TGTGCCAGCAGCTTGTGGGCGACAGATACGCAGTATTTT
CASSLWATDTQYF
>.|15|TRBV7-9|.|TRBJ2-7
TGTGCCAGCAGCCTCCACGACAGTTTCCCATACGAGCAGTACTTC
CASSLHDSFPYEQYF
>TRBD1|16|TRBV27|few|TRBJ2-7
TGTGCCAGCAGTTTAAATCCCGGGACAGGGTCCTACGAGCAGTACTTC
CASSLNPGTGSYEQYF
>.|13|TRBV5-1|few|TRBJ2-5
TGCGCCAGCAGCTCACAGGGTGGAGAGACCCAGTACTTC
CASSSQGGETQYF
>.|13|TRBV19|few|TRBJ1-5
TGTGCCAGTAGTATTTGGATCAATCAGCCCCAGCATTTT
CASSIWINQPQHF
>TRBD2|17|TRBV7-9|.|TRBJ2-3
TGTGCCAGCAGCGCCCACCGACTAGCGTCTAGCACAGATACGCAGTATTTT
CASSAHRLASSTDTQYF
>TRBD2|17|TRBV5-4|.|TRBJ2-3
TGTGCCAGCCAGTGGACTAGCGGTTTGCCTAGCACAGATACGCAGTATTTT
CASQWTSGLPSTDTQYF
>.|14|TRBV7-9|few|TRBJ2-6
TGTGCCAGCAGCCCCGGGGGTGGGGCCAACGTCCTGACTTTC
CASSPGGGANVLTF
>TRBD2|14|TRBV10-3|few|TRBJ2-1
TGTGCCAGCACCTGGGACTACGGAAACAATGAGCAGTTCTTC
CASTWDYGNNEQFF
>TRBD2|20|TRBV18|few|TRBJ2-6
TGTGCCAGCTCACCACAGACGGGAGGAAGCGGAGCCTCTGGGGCCAACGTCCTGACTTTC
CASSPQTGGSGASGANVLTF
>TRBD1|17|TRBV18|few|TRBJ2-1
TGTGCCAGCTCCAACTACCGGGACAGGGGCCTCGGGGATGAGCAGTTCTTC
CASSNYRDRGLGDEQFF
>TRBD2|16|TRBV29-1|few|TRBJ2-5
TGCAGCGTTACGGGGACTAGCGGGAGGGCCTCCGAGACCCAGTACTTC
CSVTGTSGRASETQYF
>TRBD1|13|TRBV29-1|many|TRBJ2-2
TGCAGCGTGGACAGGGGGAACACCGGGGAGCTGTTTTTT
CSVDRGNTGELFF
>.|12|TRBV29-1|few|TRBJ1-2
TGCAGCGTTATAGGGGACAACTATGGCTACACCTTC
CSVIGDNYGYTF
>.|15|TRBV27|.|TRBJ1-2
TGTGCCAGCAGTTTATATCAGGGCCCCAGGTATGGCTACACCTTC
CASSLYQGPRYGYTF
>TRBD2|17|TRBV9|many|TRBJ2-1
TGTGCCAGCAGACCCATTCTAGCGGGAGGGCGGCACGATGAGCAGTTCTTC
CASRPILAGGRHDEQFF
>.|13|TRBV7-2|few|TRBJ2-5
TGTGCCAGCAGCTTAGGCCCTCAAGAGACCCAGTACTTC
CASSLGPQETQYF
>.|14|TRBV5-4|.|TRBJ2-1
TGTGCCAGCAGCTTGGGCGGAAGCTACAATGAGCAGTTCTTC
CASSLGGSYNEQFF
>.|13|TRBV29-1|.|TRBJ1-5
TGCAGCGTTTCAGGGGCTAGCAATCAGCCCCAGCATTTT
CSVSGASNQPQHF
>TRBD1|12|TRBV7-8|few|TRBJ2-1
TGTGCCAGCAGCTTAAGTCAGGGGGTTCAGTTCTTC
CASSLSQGVQFF
>.|14|TRBV10-3|few|TRBJ2-3
TGTGCCATCAGTGAGTCGATAGGCACAGATACGCAGTATTTT
CAISESIGTDTQYF
>TRBD1|17|TRBV11-2|many|TRBJ2-7
TGTGCCAGCAGCTCCCCTTCCGGGACAGGGGGCAGGTACGAGCAGTACTTC
CASSSPSGTGGRYEQYF
>.|11|TRBV20-1|.|TRBJ2-1
TGCAGTGCTAGAGGCAACAATGAGCAGTTCTTC
CSARGNNEQFF
>TRBD2|13|TRBV7-2|many|TRBJ2-5
TGTGCCAGCAGCTTCGCCGGGAGGGAGACCCAGTACTTC
CASSFAGRETQYF
>TRBD2|17|TRBV27|.|TRBJ2-1
TGTGCCAGCAGCTCGGGACTAGCGGGGAGCTCCTACAATGAGCAGTTCTTC
CASSSGLAGSSYNEQFF
>.|11|TRBV20-1|.|TRBJ2-1
TGCAGTGCAGCAAGGCAGACTGAGCAGTTCTTC
CSAARQTEQFF
>TRBD2|19|TRBV7-9|.|TRBJ2-4
TGTGCCAGCAGCTTAGTTACCCTAGCGGGCCCGATAGCCAAAAACATTCAGTACTTC
CASSLVTLAGPIAKNIQYF
>TRBD2|17|TRBV10-3|.|TRBJ2-7
TGTGCCATCAGTGAGGCACCGGGACTAGCGGGAACCTACGAGCAGTACTTC
CAISEAPGLAGTYEQYF
>.|14|TRBV30|few|TRBJ2-3
TGTGCCTGGAGTGAAGGGCTGAGCACAGATACGCAGTATTTT
CAWSEGLSTDTQYF
>TRBD1|15|TRBV30|few|TRBJ1-3
TGTGCCTGGAGTTCCCCAGGGGGAGATGGAAACACCATATATTTT
CAWSSPGGDGNTIYF
>TRBD1|13|TRBV28|.|TRBJ1-2
TGTGCCAGCAGGCGGACAGGGGAGGACGGCTACACCTTC
CASRRTGEDGYTF
>.|14|TRBV7-7|few|TRBJ2-2
TGTGCCAGCAGACCTGACACCAACACCGGGGAGCTGTTTTTT
CASRPDTNTGELFF
>TRBD2|18|TRBV6-1|few|TRBJ2-3
TGTGCCAGCAGTGAAGTACGCATCCTAGCGGTCCCGCGAGATACGCAGTATTTT
CASSEVRILAVPRDTQYF
>.|12|TRBV5-4|few|TRBJ2-3
TGTGCCAGCAGCTTCAGCACAGATACGCAGTATTTT
CASSFSTDTQYF
>.|13|TRBV18|.|TRBJ2-7
TGTGCCAGCTCACCAAACCAGGCCCGGGAGCAGTACTTC
CASSPNQAREQYF
>.|14|TRBV18|.|TRBJ1-2
TGTGCCAGCTCACCACGACAGGACGTCTATGGCTACACCTTC
CASSPRQDVYGYTF
>TRBD2|16|TRBV29-1|.|TRBJ2-3
TGCAGCGTCACCGGGACTAGCGGAACTAGCACAGATACGCAGTATTTT
CSVTGTSGTSTDTQYF
>.|16|TRBV18|.|TRBJ2-7
TGTGCCAGCTCGCCAAGTCTAGGGACTTCCTCCTACGAGCAGTACTTC
CASSPSLGTSSYEQYF
>.|11|TRBV20-1|few|TRBJ1-2
TGCAGTGCTACAGCCGGGGTTGGCTACACCTTC
CSATAGVGYTF
>TRBD2|15|TRBV30|.|TRBJ2-3
TGTGCCTGGAGTGTAGGAGCGGGAGGGCCGAATACGCAGTATTTT
CAWSVGAGGPNTQYF
>.|15|TRBV7-8|few|TRBJ2-2
TGTGCCAGCAGCCCCCCCCCAGCTAACACCGGGGAGCTGTTTTTT
CASSPPPANTGELFF
>.|16|TRBV4-3|many|TRBJ2-3
TGCGCCAGCAGCCAACTTTTCAGCAGTAGCACAGATACGCAGTATTTT
CASSQLFSSSTDTQYF
>.|14|TRBV2|few|TRBJ2-3
TGTGCCAGCACTTTGACGGCAAGCACAGATACGCAGTATTTT
CASTLTASTDTQYF
>.|14|TRBV6-5|few|TRBJ2-2
TGTGCCAGCAGTAACACAGGGAGGCCCGGGGAGCTGTTTTTT
CASSNTGRPGELFF
>.|13|TRBV30|few|TRBJ1-1
TGTGCCTGGAGTGGGCAGGCTGGGACTGAAGCTTTCTTT
CAWSGQAGTEAFF
>TRBD2|15|TRBV14|few|TRBJ2-2
TGTGCCAGCAGCCAGAGCGGGACTCCCACCGGGGAGCTGTTTTTT
CASSQSGTPTGELFF
>.|13|TRBV28|few|TRBJ1-1
TGTGCCAGCAGTTTATGGGCAAACACTGAAGCTTTCTTT
CASSLWANTEAFF
>TRBD1|12|TRBV29-1|many|TRBJ2-1
TGCAGCGTTGGAACAGGGGGCGGTGAGCAGTTCTTC
CSVGTGGGEQFF
>.|14|TRBV4-2|many|TRBJ2-1
TGTGCCAGCAGCCAAGATCGAGGCCACAATGAGCAGTTCTTC
CASSQDRGHNEQFF
>.|15|TRBV2|.|TRBJ1-2
TGTGCCAGCAGTGAAGGGGCGACATCGAACGGAGGCTACACCTTC
CASSEGATSNGGYTF
>TRBD2|14|TRBV4-2|.|TRBJ2-7
TGTGCCAGCAGTAGGACTAGCGAATCCTACGAGCAGTACTTC
CASSRTSESYEQYF
>.|13|TRBV7-2|few|TRBJ2-7
TGTGCCAGCAGCTCCCTCCCTTCCTACGAGCAGTACTTC
CASSSLPSYEQYF
>TRBD2|15|TRBV6-5|.|TRBJ2-5
TGTGCCAGCAGTTACGCAACGACTAGCGGGGAGACCCAGTACTTC
CASSYATTSGETQYF
>TRBD2|16|TRBV14|.|TRBJ2-1
TGTGCCAGCAGCCCGACTAGCGGGAGAGTTAGGAATGAGCAGTTCTTC
CASSPTSGRVRNEQFF
>.|15|TRBV6-5|few|TRBJ2-3
TGTGCCAGCAGGGACCGGGACGCCCGGACAGATACGCAGTATTTT
CASRDRDARTDTQYF
>.|14|TRBV18|.|TRBJ2-5
TGTGCCAGCTCACCGGGGAACCCGCGCGAGACCCAGTACTTC
CASSPGNPRETQYF
>.|14|TRBV6-5|few|TRBJ1-2
TGTGCCAGCAGTGACCAAGACAGGCCCGCTCGCTACACCTTC
CASSDQDRPARYTF